This section outlines one T cell receptor (beta chain) sequence together with its context. This sample was taken from a study of T cells in Graves' hyperthyroidism and ophthalmopathy. Amplified TCR beta CDR3 regions derived from RNA transcripts. First-round RT-PCR with HTBI primers amplified the TCR CDR3 region. MiXCR was run by TCRdb on the multiplex PCR reads, yielding one entry per CDR3 protein. The repertoire has 330,000 or so distinct CDR3 sequences, 15% to 20% of them found once; the top ten carry approximately 37%. The ends were cut back, 4 bases at V and 4 bases at J, with 14 bases in the middle. Germline CDR1 is SGDLS and CDR2 is YYNGEE. CDR3 length: 14 amino acids.

This receptor was identified in a man aged 50-60 years with Graves' ophthalmopathy. The chain employs TRBV9 and TRBJ1-2, with D possibly being TRBD1 (5 bases). Sequencing used blood. The CDR3 region has the DNA TGTGCCAGCAGCACAAGGGACCGAAGCTATGGCTACACCTTC. Protein: CASSTRDRSYGYTF.